A selection of T cell receptor beta chains follows, all from one sample in a study of blood T cell repertoires in COVID-19. Assay: immunoSEQ multiplex PCR; the TCRdb copy retains only in-frame clones and omits some. The sample consists of tens of thousands of clones, about 90% of them appearing once. Sample: peripheral blood. The receptor source for this set is a man aged 55 to 69 with active COVID-19. CDR3s leave out the opening cysteine and the closing phenylalanine or tryptophan. Clone size, where shown, is once, few, many, or a class for clones that have expanded.

CDR3 protein	V gene	J gene	clone size
ASSGPRLAGARIDTQY	TRBV6-1	TRBJ2-3	-
ASSVFSGGAVNEQF	TRBV9	TRBJ2-1	few
ASAWGQGGTKPQH	TRBV28	TRBJ1-5	-
ASSRLAGDPSYEQY	TRBV4-1	TRBJ2-7	-
ASSLDRGDRVSQPQH	TRBV7-9	TRBJ1-5	few
ASSVQGRKNSPLH	TRBV28	TRBJ1-6	-
ASSVGVYNEQF	TRBV9	TRBJ2-1	once
ASSESSYEQY	TRBV25-1	TRBJ2-7	-
ASSSIEFYNSPLH	TRBV27	TRBJ1-6	-
AISMDSYEQY	TRBV10-3	TRBJ2-7	-
ASRPTGVNKNEQY	TRBV28	TRBJ2-7	-
ATSPGQGVSYEQY	TRBV24-1	TRBJ2-7	-
ASSISGAGPQH	TRBV19	TRBJ1-5	-
ASSLLLGSPAGNTIY	TRBV14	TRBJ1-3	-
ASSLAASGGSGTDTQY	TRBV5-1	TRBJ2-3	-
ASSPFQGEKLF	TRBV12-3/TRBV12-4	TRBJ1-4	-
ASSLRLLADLLYNEQF	TRBV7-8	TRBJ2-1	-